These 7 T cell receptor beta chains were all obtained from the same sample, sequenced in a study of CD8+ T cells in alopecia areata. Following extraction, RNA underwent reverse transcription to cDNA, which served as the sequencing template. Using immunoSEQ multiplex PCR, the repertoire was profiled, and TCRdb retains in-frame clones only, with some absent. The sample contains approximately 210,000 clones, about three fifths of which appear only once. Sample treatment: oral pan-JAK inhibitor, 5-10 mg twice daily. The sample here was CD4+ T cells sorted from blood, taken at week 4, from a patient treated with tofacitinib. These receptors came from a human donor with alopecia areata.

This clone turned up a few times. The J gene is TRBJ2-7, the V gene TRBV5-1; D is ambiguous. Looked up from germline, CDR1 is SGHRS and CDR2 is YFSETQ. The CDR3 consists of 14 residues. V was pared by 1 base and J by 0 bases, with 8 bases between. CDR3 amino acids: CASSLKGASYEQYF. CDR3 bases: TGCGCCAGCAGCTTGAAGGGTGCCTCCTACGAGCAGTACTTC.

This clone was counted between two and nine times. The rearrangement links TRBV29-1 to TRBJ2-7; 14 bases align to TRBD2. The CDR3 is 14 residues long. The germline gives CDR1 SQVTM, CDR2 ANQGSEA. V was pared by 6 bases and J by 7 bases, with 8 bases of the junction left unmatched. The CDR3 loop is CSVLGLAGGEEQYF. DNA for the CDR3: TGCAGCGTGCTAGGACTAGCGGGGGGTGAGGAGCAGTACTTC.

This clone appeared once. This rearrangement joins TRBV4-1 to TRBJ1-2; no definite D call. This CDR3 has 13 residues. Germline assignment: CDR1 MGHRA and CDR2 YSYEKL. The V gene lost 5 bases and the J gene lost 4 bases, with 11 bases spanning the gap. The CDR3 loop is CASSERPFYGYTF. CDR3 bases: TGCGCCAGCAGCGAGAGGCCCTTCTATGGCTACACCTTC.

Comment on this clone: In the same sample, other DNA sequences code for this CDR3. This chain joins TRBV30 and TRBJ1-5; 7 bases line up with TRBD1. With 5 bases clipped from V and 5 bases from J, the junction kept 6 bases outside the gene matches. CDR3 size: 13 residues. The germline gives CDR1 GTSNPN, CDR2 SVGIG (reference sequence). The CDR3 DNA reads TGTGCCTGGGCCAGGGGGAATGATCAGCCCCAGCATTTT. This gives the protein CAWARGNDQPQHF. Full variable domain (outside the CDR3, taken from reference TRBV30 and TRBJ1-5): SQTIHQWPATLVQPVGSPLSLECTVEGTSNPNLYWYRQAAGRGLQLLFYSVGIGQISSEVPQNLSASRPQDRQFILSSKKLLLSDSGFYLCAWARGNDQPQHFGDGTRLSIL.

The chain couples TRBV4-1 to TRBJ2-4; D could derive from TRBD1 or TRBD2 (5 bases each). V shed 0 bases and J shed 1 base, with 10 bases lying between them. This CDR3 has 16 residues. In germline, CDR1 is MGHRA, CDR2 YSYEKL. The CDR3 nucleotides read TGCGCCAGCAGCCAAGAGAGAGGGGCGGCCAAAAACATTCAGTACTTC. It is translated as CASSQERGAAKNIQYF.

The CDR3 DNA is TGTGCCAGTAGTGTGGGGGGGACCCCCTACGAGCAGTACTTC. Its protein product is CASSVGGTPYEQYF. The chain is built from TRBV19 and TRBJ2-7; TRBD2 matches at 7 bases. Germline values: CDR1 LNHDA, CDR2 SQIVND (reference sequence). CDR3 length: 14 amino acids. V lost 5 bases and J lost 2; bases outside the gene matches: 6.

The gene calls are TRBV19 and TRBJ2-1; the D is unclear. Trimming stripped 4 bases from V and 7 bases from J, with 11 bases between. Germline CDR1 reads LNHDA; CDR2 reads SQIVND (reference sequence). The CDR3 sequence is 13 residues long. CDR3 region: CASSTVYRNEQFF. For the CDR3, the DNA is TGTGCCAGTAGTACGGTCTACCGTAATGAGCAGTTCTTC.